This record covers a single TCR beta chain. This sample is drawn from a study of blood T cell repertoires in COVID-19. Study-level background: Acute and convalescent COVID-19 samples came from the United States, Italy and Spain.

Generated by immunoSEQ multiplex PCR, the TCRdb table keeps only in-frame clones and is missing some. The sample includes 300,000 to 350,000 clones, about 87% seen only once; the top ten take 7.5% to 10%. Seattle enrolled patients during active infection and tracked them longitudinally. Specimen: peripheral blood. This sequence originates from a man between 25 and 39 years old with COVID-19, enrolled during active disease.

The CDR3 protein is CASSYRDRYSYEQYF. DNA of the CDR3: TGTGCCAGCAGTTATCGGGACAGATACTCCTACGAGCAGTACTTC. The chain carries TRBV6-5 and TRBJ2-7, with 7 bases that match TRBD1. Losses at the gene ends were 3 bases for V and 0 bases for J; bases not matched to a gene: 5. CDR3 length: 15 residues. The germline CDR1 and CDR2 sequences are MNHEY and SVGAGI.